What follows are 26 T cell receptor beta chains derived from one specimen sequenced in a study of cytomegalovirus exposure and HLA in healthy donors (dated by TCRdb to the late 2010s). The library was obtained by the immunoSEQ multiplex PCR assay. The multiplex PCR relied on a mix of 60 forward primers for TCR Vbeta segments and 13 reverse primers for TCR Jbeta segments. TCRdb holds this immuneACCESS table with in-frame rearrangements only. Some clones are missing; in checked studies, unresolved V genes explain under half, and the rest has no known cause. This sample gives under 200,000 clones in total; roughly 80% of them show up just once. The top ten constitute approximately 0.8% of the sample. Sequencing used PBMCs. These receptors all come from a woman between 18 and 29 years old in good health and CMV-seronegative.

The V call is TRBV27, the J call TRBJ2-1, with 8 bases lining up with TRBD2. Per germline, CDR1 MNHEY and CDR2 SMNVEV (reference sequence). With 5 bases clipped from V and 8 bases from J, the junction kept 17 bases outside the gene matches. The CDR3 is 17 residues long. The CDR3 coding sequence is TGTGCCAGCAGTCCCCTCTCGGTTAGCGGGACCACGGATGAGCAGTTCTTC. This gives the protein CASSPLSVSGTTDEQFF.

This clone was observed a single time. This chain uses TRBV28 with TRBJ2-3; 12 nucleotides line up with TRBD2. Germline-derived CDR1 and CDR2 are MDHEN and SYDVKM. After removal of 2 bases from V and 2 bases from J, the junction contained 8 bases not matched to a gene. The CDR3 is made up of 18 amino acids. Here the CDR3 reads CASSLNRLAGGPTDTQYF. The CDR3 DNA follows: TGTGCCAGCAGTTTAAACCGCCTAGCGGGAGGGCCCACAGATACGCAGTATTTT.

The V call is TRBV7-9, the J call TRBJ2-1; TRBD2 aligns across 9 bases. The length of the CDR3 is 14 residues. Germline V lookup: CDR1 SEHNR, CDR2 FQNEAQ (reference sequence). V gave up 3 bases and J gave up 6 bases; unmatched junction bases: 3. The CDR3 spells CASSFLAGTNEQFF. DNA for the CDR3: TGTGCCAGCAGCTTCCTAGCGGGAACCAATGAGCAGTTCTTC.

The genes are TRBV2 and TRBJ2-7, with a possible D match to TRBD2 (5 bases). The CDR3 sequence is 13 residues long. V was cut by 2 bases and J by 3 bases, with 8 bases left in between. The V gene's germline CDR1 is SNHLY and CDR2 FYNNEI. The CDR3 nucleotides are TGTGCCAGCAGTGAATGGACTGACTACGAGCAGTACTTC. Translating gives CASSEWTDYEQYF.

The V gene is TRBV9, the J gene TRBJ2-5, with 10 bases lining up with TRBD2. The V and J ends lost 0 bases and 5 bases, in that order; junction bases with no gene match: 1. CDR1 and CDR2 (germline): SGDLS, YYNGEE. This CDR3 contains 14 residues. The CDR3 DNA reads TGTGCCAGCAGCGTAGGACTAGCGGGTGAGACCCAGTACTTC. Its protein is CASSVGLAGETQYF.

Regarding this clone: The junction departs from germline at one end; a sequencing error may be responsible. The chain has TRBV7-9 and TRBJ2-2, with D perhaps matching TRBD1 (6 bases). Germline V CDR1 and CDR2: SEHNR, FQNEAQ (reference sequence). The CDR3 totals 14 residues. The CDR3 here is CSSSLVPGAGELFF. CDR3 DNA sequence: TGTTCCAGCAGCTTAGTCCCAGGGGCCGGGGAGCTGTTTTTT.

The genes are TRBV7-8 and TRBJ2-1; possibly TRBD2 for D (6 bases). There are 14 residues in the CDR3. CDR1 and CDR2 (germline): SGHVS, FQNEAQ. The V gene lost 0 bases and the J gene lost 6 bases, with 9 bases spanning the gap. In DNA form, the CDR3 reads TGTGCCAGCAGCTTAGCCGGGGAGGCCAATGAGCAGTTCTTC. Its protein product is CASSLAGEANEQFF.

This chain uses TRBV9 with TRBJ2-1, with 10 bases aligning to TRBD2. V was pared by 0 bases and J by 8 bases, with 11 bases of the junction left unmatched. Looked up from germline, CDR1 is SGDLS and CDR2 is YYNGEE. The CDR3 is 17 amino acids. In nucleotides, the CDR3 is TGTGCCAGCAGCGTAGTTACCGGGACTAGCGCAAGCGATGAGCAGTTCTTC. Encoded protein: CASSVVTGTSASDEQFF.

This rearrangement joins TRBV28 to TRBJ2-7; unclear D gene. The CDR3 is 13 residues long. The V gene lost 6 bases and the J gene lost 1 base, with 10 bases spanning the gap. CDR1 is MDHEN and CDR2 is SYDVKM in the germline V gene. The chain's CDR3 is CASRAGPSYEQYF. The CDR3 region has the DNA TGTGCCAGCAGGGCTGGTCCTTCCTACGAGCAGTACTTC.

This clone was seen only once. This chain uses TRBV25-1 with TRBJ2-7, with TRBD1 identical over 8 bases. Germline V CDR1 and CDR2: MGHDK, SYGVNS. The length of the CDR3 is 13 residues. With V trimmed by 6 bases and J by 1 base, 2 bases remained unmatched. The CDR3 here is CASSGQGSYEQYF. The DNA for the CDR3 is TGTGCCAGCAGCGGACAGGGATCCTACGAGCAGTACTTC.

This CDR3 reads CASSPLQTQGYGYTF. Written as DNA, the CDR3 is TGTGCCAGCTCACCTCTCCAGACACAGGGGTATGGCTACACCTTC. The chain combines TRBV18 with TRBJ1-2; 7 bases are a match to TRBD1. The junction had 9 bases not matched to a gene; V was cut back by 3 bases and J by 5 bases. The germline gives CDR1 KGHSH, CDR2 LQKENI. The CDR3 is 15 amino acids.

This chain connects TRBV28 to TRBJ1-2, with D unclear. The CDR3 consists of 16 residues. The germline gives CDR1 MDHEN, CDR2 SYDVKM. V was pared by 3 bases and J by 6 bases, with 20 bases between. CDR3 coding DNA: TGTGCCAGCAGTTTCCCTAAAAAAAGTCGAGGGAATGGCTACACCTTC. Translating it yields CASSFPKKSRGNGYTF.

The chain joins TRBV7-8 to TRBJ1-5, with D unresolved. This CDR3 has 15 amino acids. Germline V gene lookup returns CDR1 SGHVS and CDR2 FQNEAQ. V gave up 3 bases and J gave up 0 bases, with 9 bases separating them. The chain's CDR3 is CASSFSGFSNQPQHF. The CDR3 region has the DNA TGTGCCAGCAGCTTTTCGGGGTTTAGCAATCAGCCCCAGCATTTT.

The CDR3 nucleotides read TGTGCCAGCAGCGAGGGACTGAACTACGAGCAGTACTTC. Translated: CASSEGLNYEQYF. V usage is TRBV7-2 and J usage is TRBJ2-7; a weak D match, TRBD2 (6 bases). In germline, CDR1 is SGHTA, CDR2 FQGNSA. This CDR3 spans 13 amino acids. Deletions cut 5 bases from V and 3 bases from J, with 11 bases between.

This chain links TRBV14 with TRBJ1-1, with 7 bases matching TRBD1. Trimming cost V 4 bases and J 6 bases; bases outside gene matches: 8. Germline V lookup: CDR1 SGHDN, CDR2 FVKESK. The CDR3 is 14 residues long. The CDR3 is CASSPDRVSPEAFF. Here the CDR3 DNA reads TGTGCCAGCAGCCCAGACAGGGTATCTCCTGAAGCTTTCTTT.

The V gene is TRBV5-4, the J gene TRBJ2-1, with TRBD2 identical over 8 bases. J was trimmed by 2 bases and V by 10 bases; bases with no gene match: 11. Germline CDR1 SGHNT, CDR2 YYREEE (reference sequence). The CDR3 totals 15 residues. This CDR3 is CAAAGAPNTYNEQFF. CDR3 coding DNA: TGTGCCGCAGCGGGGGCCCCGAATACCTACAATGAGCAGTTCTTC.

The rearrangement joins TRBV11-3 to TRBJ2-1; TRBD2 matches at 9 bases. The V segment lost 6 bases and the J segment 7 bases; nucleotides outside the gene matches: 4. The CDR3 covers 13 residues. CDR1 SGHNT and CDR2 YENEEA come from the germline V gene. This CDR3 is CASRWTSVNEQFF. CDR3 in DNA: TGTGCCAGCAGGTGGACTAGCGTAAATGAGCAGTTCTTC.

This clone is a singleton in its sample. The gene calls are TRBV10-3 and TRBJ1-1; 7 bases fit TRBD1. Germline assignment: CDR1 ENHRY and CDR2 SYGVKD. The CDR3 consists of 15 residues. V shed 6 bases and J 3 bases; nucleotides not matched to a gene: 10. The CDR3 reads CAIRDSQGQDTEAFF. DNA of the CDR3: TGTGCCATCAGAGACTCACAGGGGCAAGACACTGAAGCTTTCTTT.

CDR3 sequence reads: CASSFRTVGNEQFF. CDR3 coding DNA: TGTGCCAGCAGTTTCCGGACAGTCGGAAATGAGCAGTTCTTC. The rearrangement links TRBV28 to TRBJ2-1, with a possible D match to TRBD1 (6 bases). The V and J ends lost 3 bases and 7 bases respectively, with 13 bases between them. The CDR3 is 14 amino acids. The germline V gene encodes CDR1 MDHEN and CDR2 SYDVKM.

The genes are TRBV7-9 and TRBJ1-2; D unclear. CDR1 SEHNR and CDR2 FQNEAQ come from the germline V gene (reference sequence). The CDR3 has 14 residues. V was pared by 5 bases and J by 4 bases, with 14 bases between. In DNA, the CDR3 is TGTGCCAGCAGCCCCGTCCGGAGAACCTATGGCTACACCTTC. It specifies CASSPVRRTYGYTF. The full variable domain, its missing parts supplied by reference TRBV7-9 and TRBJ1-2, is DTGVSQNPRHKITKRGQNVTFRCDPISEHNRLYWYRQTLGQGPEFLTYFQNEAQLEKSRLLSDRFSAERPKGSFSTLEIQRTEQGDSAMYLCASSPVRRTYGYTFGSGTRLTVV.

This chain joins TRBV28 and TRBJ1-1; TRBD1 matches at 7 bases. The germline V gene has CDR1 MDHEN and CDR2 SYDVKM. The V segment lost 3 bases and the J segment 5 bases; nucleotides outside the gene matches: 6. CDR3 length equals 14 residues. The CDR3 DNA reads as TGTGCCAGCAGTTTGGGAGAGGGGGCGACTGAAGCTTTCTTT. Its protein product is CASSLGEGATEAFF.

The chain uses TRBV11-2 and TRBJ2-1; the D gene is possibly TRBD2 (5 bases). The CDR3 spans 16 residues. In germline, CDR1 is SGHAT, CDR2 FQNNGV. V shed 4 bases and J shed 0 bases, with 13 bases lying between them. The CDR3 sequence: CASSSRTGSSYNEQFF. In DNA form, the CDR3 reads TGTGCCAGCAGCTCCCGGACGGGGAGCTCCTACAATGAGCAGTTCTTC. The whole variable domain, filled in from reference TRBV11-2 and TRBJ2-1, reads EAGVAQSPRYKIIEKRQSVAFWCNPISGHATLYWYQQILGQGPKLLIQFQNNGVVDDSQLPKDRFSAERLKGVDSTLKIQPAKLEDSAVYLCASSSRTGSSYNEQFFGPGTRLTVL.

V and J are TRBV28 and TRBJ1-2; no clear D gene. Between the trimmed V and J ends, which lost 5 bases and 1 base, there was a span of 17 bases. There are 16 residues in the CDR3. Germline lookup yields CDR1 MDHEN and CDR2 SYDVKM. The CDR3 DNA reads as TGTGCCAGCAGTCTATATCCCTTCAGATTTAACTATGGCTACACCTTC. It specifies CASSLYPFRFNYGYTF.

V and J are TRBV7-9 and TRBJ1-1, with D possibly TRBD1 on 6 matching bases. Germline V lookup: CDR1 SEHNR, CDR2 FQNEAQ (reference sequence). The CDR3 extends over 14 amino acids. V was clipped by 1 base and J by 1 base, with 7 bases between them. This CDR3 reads CASSLGTANTEAFF. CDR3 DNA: TGTGCCAGCAGCTTAGGGACAGCGAACACTGAAGCTTTCTTT.

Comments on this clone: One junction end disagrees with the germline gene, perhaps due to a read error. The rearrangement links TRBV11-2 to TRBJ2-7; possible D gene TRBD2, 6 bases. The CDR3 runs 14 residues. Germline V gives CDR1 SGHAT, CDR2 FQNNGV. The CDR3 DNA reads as TGTGCCAGCAACTTAGCTAGCGTCGCCTACGAGCAGTACTTC. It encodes CASNLASVAYEQYF. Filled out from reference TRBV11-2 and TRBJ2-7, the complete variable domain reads EAGVAQSPRYKIIEKRQSVAFWCNPISGHATLYWYQQILGQGPKLLIQFQNNGVVDDSQLPKDRFSAERLKGVDSTLKIQPAKLEDSAVYLCASNLASVAYEQYFGPGTRLTVT.

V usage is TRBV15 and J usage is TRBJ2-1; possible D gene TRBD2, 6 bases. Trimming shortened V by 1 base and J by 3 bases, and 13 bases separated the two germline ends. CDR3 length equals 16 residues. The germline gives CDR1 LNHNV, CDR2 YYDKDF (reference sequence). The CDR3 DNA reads TGTGCCACCAGCAGAGTCCGTAGCGGCCTCTACAATGAGCAGTTCTTC. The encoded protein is CATSRVRSGLYNEQFF.